This TCR beta chain is drawn from a study of cytomegalovirus exposure and HLA in healthy donors. V gave up 0 bases and J gave up 2 bases, with 8 bases separating them. The CDR3 has 14 amino acids. CDR1 SGHRS and CDR2 YFSETQ come from the germline V gene. As concerns this clone: Its cognate antigen is unknown. Other DNA sequences in the sample encode the same CDR3.

General observations from the study: Reportedly, HLA-A and HLA-B alleles of most subjects were accurately predicted from TCR beta. A later analysis, which compared TCR beta chains of equal frequency, found the HLA-associated ones more clonally expanded.

Researchers ran the PCR with 60 Vbeta and 13 Jbeta primers. Repertoires were generated with immunoSEQ multiplex PCR, while TCRdb's copy carries only in-frame clones and drops some. The sample carries 120,000 to 150,000 clones, about 80% recorded once. The sequence came from a male donor in good health and CMV-seronegative. The sample comprised PBMCs. This sequence joins TRBV5-1 and TRBJ1-1, with no clear D. The CDR3 reads CASSLASSNTEAFF. The CDR3 bases are TGCGCCAGCAGCTTGGCCTCGTCCAACACTGAAGCTTTCTTT.